Sequencing of this TCR beta chain was carried out in a study of T-cell reconstitution after alpha-beta-depleted transplantation in children. Overall study findings and caveats: TCRbeta diversity was high at day 60 in some patients (a result of surviving recipient T cells and thymic progenitors). Approximately two months post-transplant, alpha-beta T cells reportedly originated from several hundred expanded graft clones. One year post-transplant, T-cell counts and diversity were largely derived from T cells produced anew.

Germline values: CDR1 LNHDA, CDR2 SQIVND (reference sequence). This CDR3 spans 16 amino acids. The ends were cut back, 7 bases at V and 4 bases at J, with 22 bases in the middle. Unique molecular identifiers were incorporated when the TCRbeta library was constructed. TCRdb used MiXCR to reprocess the PCR reads, holding one entry per CDR3 protein. The repertoire holds 600,000 to 700,000 distinct CDR3 sequences, around 13% seen once, with approximately 0.8% in the top ten. This clonotype was seen a few times. Its antigen is unidentified. This receptor was obtained from a girl aged 2-10 years with congenital amegakaryocytic thrombocytopenia, due to receive a stem cell transplant. The chain uses TRBV19 and TRBJ1-2; a possible D gene is TRBD1 (6 bases). The specimen was PBMCs, collected before TCRalphabeta/CD19-depleted stem cell transplant. The CDR3 DNA sequence: TGTGCCAGTACCCAGGACAGCCCGCGACGCCCCTATGGCTACACCTTC. Its translation is CASTQDSPRRPYGYTF. The variable domain in full, with the rest retrieved from reference TRBV19 and TRBJ1-2, is DGGITQSPKYLFRKEGQNVTLSCEQNLNHDAMYWYRQDPGQGLRLIYYSQIVNDFQKGDIAEGYSVSREKKESFPLTVTSAQKNPTAFYLCASTQDSPRRPYGYTFGSGTRLTVV.